One and the same sample provided the 32 T cell receptor beta chains below, sequenced in a study of T cells in pancreatic ductal adenocarcinoma (dated by TCRdb to 2016 to 2017). The pancreatic ductal adenocarcinoma patients who were selected had gone through surgery without receiving any neoadjuvant therapy. Library preparation employed the immunoSEQ multiplex PCR assay. TCRdb retrieved this table from immuneACCESS and kept in-frame rearrangements only. Not all clones are present; in checked studies, unresolved V genes account for under half, and no reason is known for the remainder. The sample table holds 8,500 to 9,500 clones, of which roughly 91% were seen once. Clones ranked in the top ten supply roughly 3% of the sample. Sequences were obtained from PBMCs. All receptors derive from a human donor with pancreatic ductal adenocarcinoma.

This chain joins TRBV5-6 and TRBJ2-7; 8 bases match TRBD1. Per the germline V gene, CDR1 is SGHDT and CDR2 is YYEEEE. This CDR3 has 15 amino acids. The V segment lost 0 bases and the J segment 2 bases; nucleotides outside the gene matches: 4. CDR3 region: CASSLGQGRAYEQYF. Here the CDR3 DNA reads TGTGCCAGCAGCTTGGGACAGGGGAGAGCCTACGAGCAGTACTTC.

The table lists this clone with a few counts. V usage is TRBV4-1 and J usage is TRBJ2-7, with TRBD2 identical over 7 bases. The V segment lost 2 bases and the J segment 8 bases; nucleotides outside the gene matches: 12. This CDR3 contains 15 residues. The germline V gene encodes CDR1 MGHRA and CDR2 YSYEKL. Here the CDR3 DNA reads TGCGCCAGCAGCCAACTCGGACTAGGCGGGGGACAGCAGTACTTC. Protein product: CASSQLGLGGGQQYF.

The V and J genes are TRBV9 and TRBJ2-3; no definite D call. Germline V gives CDR1 SGDLS, CDR2 YYNGEE. The V end lost 0 bases, the J end lost 6 bases, and 11 bases lay between the germline ends. The CDR3 runs 14 residues. The CDR3 DNA is TGTGCCAGCAGCGTAGCTCCGGGTTTGGATACGCAGTATTTT. Residues: CASSVAPGLDTQYF.

This clone was seen only once. V and J are TRBV2 and TRBJ2-3; TRBD2 might be the D (6 bases). The CDR3 runs to 17 residues. V gave up 0 bases and J gave up 2 bases, with 15 bases separating them. The germline CDR1 and CDR2 sequences are SNHLY and FYNNEI. CDR3 region: CASSEAREGTDTDTQYF. The CDR3 DNA reads as TGTGCCAGCAGTGAAGCGCGAGAGGGGACTGACACAGATACGCAGTATTTT.

This rearrangement joins TRBV28 to TRBJ1-6; D is ambiguous. The CDR3 spans 14 residues. Germline V CDR1 and CDR2: MDHEN, SYDVKM. Trimming removed 2 bases from V and 8 bases from J, with 10 bases in between. The CDR3 DNA follows: TGTGCCAGCAGTTTACTGGGAGAGCATTCACCCCTCCACTTT. This encodes CASSLLGEHSPLHF.

The chain recombines TRBV28 with TRBJ1-1; D is possibly TRBD1 (6 bases). CDR3 length: 18 residues. Per germline, CDR1 MDHEN and CDR2 SYDVKM. V dropped 1 base and J dropped 8 bases, with 26 bases sitting between them. For the CDR3, the DNA is TGTGCCAGCAGTTTATTTCCCAGACGGGACACAAGAACAGGGGAAGCTTTCTTT. Translation: CASSLFPRRDTRTGEAFF.

The CDR3 nucleotides read TGTGCCAGCAGCTTGGTCGGGACAGGGGTCACTGAAGCTTTCTTT. It specifies CASSLVGTGVTEAFF. This sequence joins TRBV5-4 and TRBJ1-1; the match to TRBD1 covers 10 bases. Trimming removed 0 bases from V and 4 bases from J; junction bases left unmatched: 3. Germline V lookup: CDR1 SGHNT, CDR2 YYREEE (reference sequence). There are 15 residues in the CDR3.

DNA for the CDR3: TGTGCCTTGGGGACAGGGGTGTCCACCGGGGAGCTGTTTTTT. Its protein is CALGTGVSTGELFF. The chain recombines TRBV28 with TRBJ2-2, with 10 bases matching TRBD1. CDR3 length equals 14 residues. With V trimmed by 11 bases and J by 4 bases, 7 bases remained unmatched. CDR1 is MDHEN and CDR2 is SYDVKM in the germline V gene. Based on the CDR3 plus reference TRBV28 and TRBJ2-2, the full variable domain is DVKVTQSSRYLVKRTGEKVFLECVQDMDHENMFWYRQDPGLGLRLIYFSYDVKMKEKGDIPEGYSVSREKKERFSLILESASTNQTSMYLCALGTGVSTGELFFGEGSRLTVL.

The rearrangement uses TRBV21-1 and TRBJ1-1; TRBD1 is the table's D call and was not checked against the DNA. TRBV21-1 is shown as a pseudogene. CDR3 length: 15 amino acids. In DNA, the CDR3 is TGTGCCAGCAGCAAGGACAGAACGATGAACACTGAAGCTTTCTTT. Amino acid sequence: CASSKDRTMNTEAFF.

The chain is built from TRBV30 and TRBJ2-1; D call uncertain. CDR1 and CDR2 from the germline V gene are GTSNPN and SVGIG (reference sequence). The CDR3 has 11 residues. V lost 0 bases and J lost 8, with 5 bases in between. The CDR3 loop reads CAWSVNYEQFF. In DNA form, the CDR3 reads TGTGCCTGGAGTGTAAACTATGAGCAGTTCTTC. Complete variable domain (other parts from reference TRBV30 and TRBJ2-1): SQTIHQWPATLVQPVGSPLSLECTVEGTSNPNLYWYRQAAGRGLQLLFYSVGIGQISSEVPQNLSASRPQDRQFILSSKKLLLSDSGFYLCAWSVNYEQFFGPGTRLTVL.

The chain has TRBV7-2 and TRBJ2-7, with a tentative D call TRBD1 (6 bases). V lost 2 bases to trimming and J lost 0 bases, with 8 bases between them. Germline loops: CDR1 SGHTA, CDR2 FQGNSA. This CDR3 contains 14 residues. The CDR3 region is CASSLRTASYEQYF. The CDR3 bases are TGTGCCAGCAGCTTACGGACAGCCTCCTACGAGCAGTACTTC.

This clone was seen a few times. This chain links TRBV9 with TRBJ2-7, with a weak D call TRBD2 (5 bases). The V and J ends lost 0 bases and 4 bases respectively, with 8 bases between them. This CDR3 region has 13 residues. Germline CDR1 and CDR2: SGDLS and YYNGEE. CDR3 region: CASSVATGYEQYF. As DNA, the CDR3 is TGTGCCAGCAGCGTAGCTACGGGATACGAGCAGTACTTC.

The V gene is TRBV5-1, the J gene TRBJ1-2, with 12 bases matching TRBD1. The CDR3 is 16 amino acids. The junction had 8 bases not matched to a gene; V was cut back by 4 bases and J by 4 bases. The V gene's germline CDR1 is SGHRS and CDR2 YFSETQ. CDR3 residues: CASSPLGTGGSYGYTF. CDR3 bases: TGCGCCAGCAGCCCACTTGGGACAGGGGGCAGCTATGGCTACACCTTC.

The chain couples TRBV4-2 to TRBJ1-5; no clear D. CDR1 and CDR2 (germline): LGHNA, YNFKEQ. CDR3 size: 17 residues. V was trimmed by 0 bases and J by 4 bases, leaving 16 bases between them. The CDR3 loop is CASSQDWMPTGNQPQHF. The CDR3 DNA reads as TGTGCCAGCAGCCAAGATTGGATGCCTACGGGAAATCAGCCCCAGCATTTT.

The chain recombines TRBV19 with TRBJ1-1; TRBD1 agrees at 7 bases. With V trimmed by 3 bases and J by 1 base, 2 bases remained unmatched. Germline assignment: CDR1 LNHDA and CDR2 SQIVND (reference sequence). The CDR3 has 14 residues. The CDR3 loop reads CASSMDRRNTEAFF. In DNA, the CDR3 is TGTGCCAGTAGTATGGACAGGAGGAACACTGAAGCTTTCTTT.

The chain couples TRBV5-1 to TRBJ2-1; TRBD2 matches 13 bases. V lost 0 bases, J lost 0 bases, and 6 bases stayed unmatched. The CDR3 consists of 19 residues. Germline-derived CDR1 and CDR2 are SGHRS and YFSETQ. The CDR3 DNA reads as TGCGCCAGCAGCTTGGTACTAGCGGGGGGGCCCAGCTCCTACAATGAGCAGTTCTTC. It is translated as CASSLVLAGGPSSYNEQFF.

The rearrangement uses TRBV19 and TRBJ1-1; the match to TRBD1 covers 8 bases. The CDR3 covers 15 residues. V gave up 3 bases and J gave up 5 bases; unmatched junction bases: 8. Germline CDR1 reads LNHDA; CDR2 reads SQIVND (reference sequence). The CDR3 protein is CASSISGGAGTEAFF. The CDR3 nucleotides read TGTGCCAGTAGTATCTCAGGGGGCGCAGGGACTGAAGCTTTCTTT.

The rearrangement links TRBV19 to TRBJ1-6; no definite D call. V lost 2 bases and J 14 bases, leaving 16 bases between the germline ends. Looked up from germline, CDR1 is LNHDA and CDR2 is SQIVND (reference sequence). CDR3 length equals 14 residues. The DNA for the CDR3 is TGTGCCAGTAGTATATACCCATCCGGGGAATCCCTCCACTTT. It is translated as CASSIYPSGESLHF.

V usage is TRBV5-5 and J usage is TRBJ2-3; 8 positions match TRBD2. Looked up from germline, CDR1 is SGHKS and CDR2 is YYEKEE (reference sequence). V shed 3 bases and J 3 bases; nucleotides not matched to a gene: 9. The CDR3 consists of 16 residues. The CDR3 reads CASSSLSGSRTDTQYF. Here the CDR3 DNA reads TGTGCCAGCAGCTCCTTGAGCGGGAGTCGGACAGATACGCAGTATTTT.

The gene calls are TRBV5-4 and TRBJ2-7; D call uncertain. Per germline, CDR1 SGHNT and CDR2 YYREEE (reference sequence). V was clipped by 3 bases and J by 3 bases, with 4 bases between them. This CDR3 has 11 residues. In nucleotides, the CDR3 is TGTGCCAGCAGCTCCCTCTACGAGCAGTACTTC. This translates into CASSSLYEQYF. The variable domain in full, with the rest retrieved from reference TRBV5-4 and TRBJ2-7, is ETGVTQSPTHLIKTRGQQVTLRCSSQSGHNTVSWYQQALGQGPQFIFQYYREEENGRGNFPPRFSGLQFPNYSSELNVNALELDDSALYLCASSSLYEQYFGPGTRLTVT.

This clone appeared once. The chain employs TRBV19 and TRBJ1-2; tentatively, D is TRBD1 (6 bases). V shed 4 bases and J shed 1 base, with 10 bases lying between them. The CDR3 contains 14 residues. Per germline, CDR1 LNHDA and CDR2 SQIVND (reference sequence). Written as DNA, the CDR3 is TGTGCCAGTAGTAGGGACACCTTTAACTATGGCTACACCTTC. The encoded protein is CASSRDTFNYGYTF.

This rearrangement joins TRBV28 to TRBJ1-2, with 8 bases identical to TRBD1. The CDR3 contains 14 residues. V lost 6 bases to trimming and J lost 6 bases; unmatched junction nucleotides: 9. CDR1 is MDHEN and CDR2 is SYDVKM in the germline V gene. This CDR3 is CASRPGQAGHGYTF. Here the CDR3 DNA reads TGTGCCAGCAGGCCGGGACAGGCGGGTCATGGCTACACCTTC.

The V and J genes are TRBV9 and TRBJ2-1, with D maybe TRBD2 (5 bases). CDR1 is SGDLS and CDR2 is YYNGEE in the germline V gene. The CDR3 length is 16 residues. V gave up 0 bases and J gave up 5 bases, with 15 bases separating them. The CDR3 spells CASSVDRETLNNEQFF. The CDR3 bases are TGTGCCAGCAGCGTAGATAGGGAGACCCTTAACAATGAGCAGTTCTTC.

The chain links TRBV11-3 to TRBJ2-4; D remains unclear. V was clipped by 2 bases and J by 8 bases, with 10 bases between them. This CDR3 is 13 amino acids long. Germline CDR1 reads SGHNT; CDR2 reads YENEEA. The DNA of the CDR3 is TGTGCCAGCAGCTTACCGAATACGGACATTCAGTACTTC. It is translated as CASSLPNTDIQYF. Using reference TRBV11-3 and TRBJ2-4 for the parts outside the CDR3, the full variable domain is EAGVVQSPRYKIIEKKQPVAFWCNPISGHNTLYWYLQNLGQGPELLIRYENEEAVDDSQLPKDRFSAERLKGVDSTLKIQPAELGDSAVYLCASSLPNTDIQYFGAGTRLSVL.

The rearrangement uses TRBV5-5 and TRBJ2-5; D perhaps matches TRBD2 (5 bases). V lost 2 bases, J lost 4 bases, and 15 bases lay in between. CDR1 SGHKS and CDR2 YYEKEE come from the germline V gene (reference sequence). The CDR3 has 15 amino acids. The CDR3 protein is CASSFEWEPGETQYF. The CDR3 bases are TGTGCCAGCAGCTTCGAATGGGAGCCAGGAGAGACCCAGTACTTC.

The chain combines TRBV30 with TRBJ1-5; 9 bases line up with TRBD1. Germline V gene lookup returns CDR1 GTSNPN and CDR2 SVGIG (reference sequence). J gave up 7 bases and V 3 bases, and 25 bases lay outside the gene matches. This CDR3 contains 20 residues. The CDR3 here is CAWSATPSPSGTGFGQPQHF. Written as DNA, the CDR3 is TGTGCCTGGAGCGCAACCCCGTCACCCTCCGGGACAGGGTTCGGGCAGCCCCAGCATTTT.

This clone was seen once. This chain uses TRBV7-2 with TRBJ1-2; 9 bases agree with TRBD1. CDR3 length: 13 amino acids. Germline V CDR1 and CDR2: SGHTA, FQGNSA. Trimming cost V 5 bases and J 5 bases; bases outside gene matches: 3. CDR3 DNA: TGTGCCAGCAGCCCGACAGGGGGGTATGGCTACACCTTC. It yields the protein CASSPTGGYGYTF. The full variable domain, with the rest looked up from reference TRBV7-2 and TRBJ1-2, is GAGVSQSPSNKVTEKGKDVELRCDPISGHTALYWYRQSLGQGLEFLIYFQGNSAPDKSGLPSDRFSAERTGGSVSTLTIQRTQQEDSAVYLCASSPTGGYGYTFGSGTRLTVV.

This clone was detected only once. The rearrangement joins TRBV23-1 to TRBJ1-2; D might be TRBD1 (6 bases). TRBV23-1 is an ORF; its function is uncertain. The CDR3 contains 13 residues. V lost 4 bases and J lost 2, with 8 bases in between. This CDR3 is CASSRGQNYGYTF. CDR3 DNA: TGCGCCAGCAGTCGGGGGCAAAACTATGGCTACACCTTC.

J is TRBJ2-7 and V is TRBV10-3; TRBD2 matches at 9 bases. Germline V lookup: CDR1 ENHRY, CDR2 SYGVKD. There are 16 residues in the CDR3. The trim removed 3 bases at V and 2 bases at J, leaving 8 bases unmatched. CDR3 nucleotides: TGTGCCATCAGTGATCGACTAGCGGACTCTACCTACGAGCAGTACTTC. Amino acid sequence: CAISDRLADSTYEQYF.

This chain uses TRBV29-1 with TRBJ2-5, with D perhaps TRBD1 (5 bases). There are 14 residues in the CDR3. V lost 6 bases, J lost 3 bases, and 17 bases lay in between. Germline CDR1 SQVTM, CDR2 ANQGSEA. CDR3 in amino acids: CSVQKGSNKETQYF. CDR3 nucleotides: TGCAGCGTCCAGAAGGGGTCAAATAAAGAGACCCAGTACTTC.

The chain combines TRBV5-1 with TRBJ2-2, with TRBD2 as a possible D gene (5 bases). V dropped 0 bases and J dropped 7 bases, with 10 bases sitting between them. The CDR3 is 14 amino acids. Germline V gives CDR1 SGHRS, CDR2 YFSETQ. The chain's CDR3 is CASSLARDGGELFF. CDR3 DNA: TGCGCCAGCAGCTTGGCTCGGGATGGCGGGGAGCTGTTTTTT.

The rearrangement links TRBV28 to TRBJ2-5, with D perhaps TRBD1 (6 bases). The CDR3 runs to 16 residues. Germline V gene lookup returns CDR1 MDHEN and CDR2 SYDVKM. V lost 5 bases, J lost 5 bases, and 21 bases lay in between. CDR3 sequence: CASSNRQGGMSETQYF. The DNA for the CDR3 is TGTGCCAGCAGTAACCGACAAGGGGGAATGTCGGAGACCCAGTACTTC. The complete variable domain, with remaining parts taken from reference TRBV28 and TRBJ2-5, reads DVKVTQSSRYLVKRTGEKVFLECVQDMDHENMFWYRQDPGLGLRLIYFSYDVKMKEKGDIPEGYSVSREKKERFSLILESASTNQTSMYLCASSNRQGGMSETQYFGPGTRLLVL.